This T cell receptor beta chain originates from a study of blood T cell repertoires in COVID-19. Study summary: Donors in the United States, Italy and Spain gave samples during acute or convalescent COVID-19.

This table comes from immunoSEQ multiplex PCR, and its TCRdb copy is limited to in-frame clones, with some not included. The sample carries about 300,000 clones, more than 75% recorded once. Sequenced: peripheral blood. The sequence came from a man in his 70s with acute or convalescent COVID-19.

CDR3 in DNA: TGTGCCAGCAGTTCGCAGGGGAACGAGCAGTACTTC. Its translation is CASSSQGNEQYF. J is TRBJ2-7 and V is TRBV7-2; tentative D call: TRBD1 (6 bases). V was pared by 6 bases and J by 5 bases, with 11 bases between. Germline CDR1 reads SGHTA; CDR2 reads FQGNSA. The CDR3 is made up of 12 amino acids.